These 11 T cell receptor beta chains were all obtained from the same sample, sequenced in a study of cytomegalovirus exposure and HLA in healthy donors. Primers included in the PCR were 60 Vbeta and 13 Jbeta primers. Method: immunoSEQ multiplex PCR; TCRdb's copy keeps in-frame clones and lacks some. The table records roughly 100,000 clones, over 70% of them present only once. The sample taken for sequencing was PBMCs. These receptors were obtained from a man in his late teens or twenties in good health and CMV-seropositive.

CDR3 protein: CASSIGGTDTQYF. The CDR3 region has the DNA TGTGCCAGTAGTATCGGGGGGACAGATACGCAGTATTTT. The rearrangement joins TRBV19 to TRBJ2-3, with TRBD2 matching over 7 bases. The V gene end was trimmed by 3 bases and the J gene end by 3 bases; junction bases not matched to a gene: 0. Germline V lookup: CDR1 LNHDA, CDR2 SQIVND (reference sequence). This CDR3 is built from 13 residues. Full variable domain (outside the CDR3, taken from reference TRBV19 and TRBJ2-3): DGGITQSPKYLFRKEGQNVTLSCEQNLNHDAMYWYRQDPGQGLRLIYYSQIVNDFQKGDIAEGYSVSREKKESFPLTVTSAQKNPTAFYLCASSIGGTDTQYFGPGTRLTVL.

The rearrangement uses TRBV7-2 and TRBJ2-5; D not resolved. The CDR3 loop spans 15 amino acids. Germline assignment: CDR1 SGHTA and CDR2 FQGNSA. The V gene lost 1 base and the J gene lost 3 bases, with 12 bases spanning the gap. CDR3 nucleotides: TGTGCCAGCAGCTTAGTCGCGGCTAGAAAAGAGACCCAGTACTTC. Encoded protein: CASSLVAARKETQYF.

The chain couples TRBV19 to TRBJ2-1; 15 bases line up with TRBD2. V lost 7 bases to trimming and J lost 10 bases; unmatched junction nucleotides: 8. This CDR3 contains 15 residues. CDR1 and CDR2 (germline): LNHDA, SQIVND (reference sequence). The CDR3 region has the DNA TGTGCCAGTACATGGACTAGCGGGGGGGCAAGGGAGCAGTTCTTC. Translation gives CASTWTSGGAREQFF.

The V call is TRBV30, the J call TRBJ1-6, with 8 bases matching TRBD1. This CDR3 comprises 16 residues. In germline, CDR1 is GTSNPN, CDR2 SVGIG (reference sequence). Losses at the gene ends were 3 bases for V and 7 bases for J; bases not matched to a gene: 11. The CDR3 DNA sequence: TGTGCCTGGAGCCGCAGAAAAGACAGGGGCAATTCACCCCTCCACTTT. As protein: CAWSRRKDRGNSPLHF. Supplemented by reference TRBV30 and TRBJ1-6, the full variable domain reads SQTIHQWPATLVQPVGSPLSLECTVEGTSNPNLYWYRQAAGRGLQLLFYSVGIGQISSEVPQNLSASRPQDRQFILSSKKLLLSDSGFYLCAWSRRKDRGNSPLHFGNGTRLTVT.

The chain couples TRBV27 to TRBJ2-5; 10 positions agree with TRBD1. The J call is uncertain, as TRBJ2-7 better fits the DNA end. The germline V gene has CDR1 MNHEY and CDR2 SMNVEV (reference sequence). This CDR3 is built from 16 residues. This CDR3 reads CASSLLGTGEGYEQYF. The CDR3 DNA follows: TGTGCCAGCAGTTTATTGGGGACAGGGGAAGGGTACGAGCAGTACTTC.

The chain couples TRBV5-4 to TRBJ2-1; 9 nucleotides align to TRBD2. CDR1 and CDR2 from the germline V gene are SGHNT and YYREEE (reference sequence). The CDR3 is 17 amino acids. V lost 2 bases to trimming and J lost 4 bases; unmatched junction nucleotides: 10. CDR3 sequence (DNA): TGTGCCAGCAGCTTTGGTGTTAGCGGGGGACGATACAATGAGCAGTTCTTC. Its translation is CASSFGVSGGRYNEQFF.

This chain joins TRBV30 and TRBJ1-2; 7 nucleotides agree with TRBD1. The CDR3 is 15 amino acids. Germline CDR1 GTSNPN, CDR2 SVGIG (reference sequence). The junction had 16 bases not matched to a gene; V was cut back by 8 bases and J by 4 bases. The CDR3: CAVTGGDSESYGYTF. In DNA, the CDR3 is TGTGCCGTCACGGGGGGGGACAGCGAATCCTATGGCTACACCTTC.

CDR3 region: CASFGRGEQYF. As DNA, the CDR3 is TGCGCCAGCTTCGGACGGGGCGAGCAGTACTTC. The chain has TRBV5-1 and TRBJ2-7, with a possible D match to TRBD2 (5 bases). Trimming cost V 7 bases and J 6 bases, with 11 bases left between them. The CDR3 extends over 11 amino acids. Germline V gives CDR1 SGHRS, CDR2 YFSETQ.

There are a few counts of this clone. The chain carries TRBV5-1 and TRBJ2-3; 9 bases fit TRBD2. The CDR3 consists of 16 residues. Germline V CDR1 and CDR2: SGHRS, YFSETQ. Trimming at V came to 6 bases and at J to 4 bases, leaving 12 bases not matched to a gene. The CDR3 nucleotides are TGCGCCAGCACCGCCGGGGCGGGGGGGCTGTCAGATACGCAGTATTTT. This codes for CASTAGAGGLSDTQYF.

V gene TRBV28 combines with J gene TRBJ1-2; TRBD1 agrees at 7 bases. This CDR3 spans 11 amino acids. Germline V CDR1 and CDR2: MDHEN, SYDVKM. The V and J ends lost 6 bases and 7 bases, in that order; junction bases with no gene match: 2. The CDR3 DNA is TGTGCCAGCAGGGCAGGGGGTGGCTACACCTTC. This gives the protein CASRAGGGYTF.

Comments on this clone: Because it lacks the conserved phenylalanine or tryptophan at the end, this CDR3 is likely a read error. The CDR3 is CASSVAGGSTDTQYV. DNA for the CDR3: TGTGCCAGCAGCGTAGCGGGGGGAAGCACAGATACGCAGTATGTT. V gene TRBV13 combines with J gene TRBJ2-3; 10 nucleotides match TRBD2. J gave up 0 bases and V 5 bases, and 2 bases lay outside the gene matches. Germline lookup yields CDR1 PRHDT and CDR2 FYEKMQ (reference sequence). There are 15 residues in the CDR3.